This TCR beta chain was recorded in a study of vaccination effects on CD4 cells after COVID-19. Whole-study findings and limits: Healthy vaccinees showed cross-reactivity with common cold coronaviruses in only 1 of 255 vaccine-induced clones.

It was after nine to ten days of culture that CD4+ T cells were isolated. Participants each got two BNT162b2 or mRNA-1273 vaccine doses. Details on this clone: Antigen unknown.

TCRdb keeps only in-frame clones here, not all; method: immunoSEQ multiplex PCR. The repertoire consists of some 9,800 clones, with around 76% occurring once and the leading ten covering about 10%. This CDR3 contains 13 residues. Germline V CDR1 and CDR2: MDHEN, SYDVKM. Trimming at V came to 8 bases and at J to 11 bases, leaving 10 bases not matched to a gene. This specimen consisted of CD4+ T cells from PBMCs cultured without peptide, obtained after COVID-19 vaccination. The chain combines TRBV28 with TRBJ1-3, with TRBD1 matching 9 bases. The clonotype originates from a human donor who received a COVID-19 vaccine. The CDR3 sequence: CASGVTGGAAIYF. In DNA, the CDR3 is TGTGCCAGCGGGGTGACAGGGGGGGCCGCCATATATTTT.